This passage covers 20 T cell receptor beta chains from one sample sequenced in a study of post-analysis software for immune sequencing data. Study results and caveats: Five TRBV segments were significantly more frequent in patients than in controls. TRBV5-6, TRBV5-1 and TRBV20-1 were among these segments.

For these receptors, no antigen is known. cDNA libraries of TCR beta carried unique molecular identifiers. TCRdb recomputed calls from the PCR reads with MiXCR, one row per CDR3 protein. This sample yields some 500,000 distinct CDR3 sequences, of which roughly 46% are seen a single time; around 10% belongs to the top ten. The specimen sequenced was blood. The receptors here all came from a girl between 5 and 17 years old with multiple sclerosis.

The chain recombines TRBV7-9 with TRBJ2-5, with unresolved D. Germline CDR1 reads SEHNR; CDR2 reads FQNEAQ (reference sequence). The ends were cut back, 1 base at V and 5 bases at J, with 11 bases in the middle. The CDR3 has 14 amino acids. CDR3: CASSLVLGLETQYF. In nucleotides, the CDR3 is TGTGCCAGCAGCTTAGTTCTAGGGCTGGAGACCCAGTACTTC.

This clonotype came up a few times. The genes are TRBV6-1 and TRBJ2-3; 7 nucleotides agree with TRBD2. The CDR3 totals 14 residues. J lost 0 bases, V lost 8 bases, and 5 bases had no gene match. Germline CDR1 and CDR2: MNHNS and SASEGT. CDR3 nucleotide sequence: TGTGCCAGCCGGGACTACCGGAGCACAGATACGCAGTATTTT. It codes for CASRDYRSTDTQYF.

V gene TRBV7-2 combines with J gene TRBJ2-1; 7 bases line up with TRBD2. Looked up from germline, CDR1 is SGHTA and CDR2 is FQGNSA. Germline trimming cut 1 base from V and 3 bases from J; bases unmatched to any gene: 3. CDR3 length: 15 residues. The CDR3 spells CASSLGSGNYNEQFF. The CDR3 DNA reads TGTGCCAGCAGCTTAGGGAGCGGGAACTACAATGAGCAGTTCTTC.

V is TRBV7-3 and J is TRBJ2-5; 7 bases line up with TRBD1. The junction had 4 bases not matched to a gene; V was cut back by 4 bases and J by 5 bases. CDR1 and CDR2 from the germline V gene are SGHTA and FQGTGA. This CDR3 is 13 amino acids long. CDR3 nucleotide sequence: TGTGCCAGCAGCTCGACAGGGTTTGAGACCCAGTACTTC. This translates into CASSSTGFETQYF.

The table lists this clonotype with a few counts. V and J are TRBV20-1 and TRBJ2-1, with no clear D. Between the trimmed V and J ends, which lost 0 bases and 9 bases, there was a span of 21 bases. CDR3 length: 16 amino acids. Germline loops: CDR1 DFQATT, CDR2 SNEGSKA (reference sequence). This CDR3 is CSARDRGAVVSSEQFF. CDR3 coding DNA: TGCAGTGCTAGAGATAGAGGCGCGGTAGTTTCTTCTGAGCAGTTCTTC.

This clonotype was detected only a few times. The V call is TRBV6-5, the J call TRBJ2-5; 7 nucleotides align to TRBD1. The DNA end lines up better with TRBJ2-7; the J call may be wrong. This CDR3 comprises 11 residues. Germline V lookup: CDR1 MNHEY, CDR2 SVGAGI. The CDR3 reads CASRAGGEQYF. The CDR3 bases are TGTGCCAGCAGGGCAGGGGGCGAGCAGTACTTC.

V is TRBV12-3 or TRBV12-4 and J is TRBJ2-1, with D possibly TRBD2 on 6 matching bases. The germline V and J ends were trimmed by 3 bases and 6 bases, with 15 bases remaining between them. There are 15 residues in the CDR3. The CDR3 loop reads CASSFVGGSGNEQFF. CDR3 DNA: TGTGCCAGCAGTTTTGTGGGAGGAAGTGGCAATGAGCAGTTCTTC.

The chain combines TRBV3-1 with TRBJ2-7; possibly TRBD2 for D (6 bases). CDR1 LGHDT and CDR2 YNNKEL come from the germline V gene (reference sequence). V lost 5 bases and J lost 4, with 12 bases in between. The CDR3 has 13 residues. The CDR3 reads CASSTGRGYEQYF. The DNA for the CDR3 is TGTGCCAGCAGCACGGGGCGGGGATACGAGCAGTACTTC.

This clonotype was seen only a few times. The chain is built from TRBV29-1 and TRBJ2-3; perhaps TRBD2 as D (6 bases). This CDR3 spans 14 amino acids. V shed 6 bases and J shed 4 bases, with 17 bases lying between them. Germline lookup yields CDR1 SQVTM and CDR2 ANQGSEA. DNA of the CDR3: TGCAGCGTGATCGGGGGTATCGCGGCAGATACGCAGTATTTT. Its protein is CSVIGGIAADTQYF.

The CDR3 protein is CSVGLRLTYEQYF. CDR3 in DNA: TGCAGCGTTGGTTTGAGGTTAACCTACGAGCAGTACTTC. J is TRBJ2-7 and V is TRBV29-1; D call uncertain. CDR1 SQVTM and CDR2 ANQGSEA come from the germline V gene. The CDR3 contains 13 residues. The V end lost 4 bases, the J end lost 2 bases, and 12 bases lay between the germline ends.

As DNA, the CDR3 is TGTGCCAGCAGTCGAGACAGGGGTCCCTCGGCTTTCTTT. It translates to CASSRDRGPSAFF. The J gene is TRBJ1-1, the V gene TRBV7-9; 8 bases line up with TRBD1. This CDR3 has 13 amino acids. Germline loops: CDR1 SEHNR, CDR2 FQNEAQ (reference sequence). Trimming removed 6 bases from V and 11 bases from J; junction bases left unmatched: 11. The full variable domain, in which reference TRBV7-9 and TRBJ1-1 provide the parts outside the CDR3, is DTGVSQNPRHKITKRGQNVTFRCDPISEHNRLYWYRQTLGQGPEFLTYFQNEAQLEKSRLLSDRFSAERPKGSFSTLEIQRTEQGDSAMYLCASSRDRGPSAFFGQGTRLTVV.

The rearrangement uses TRBV6-5 and TRBJ2-5, with TRBD1 as a possible D gene (5 bases). The V gene's germline CDR1 is MNHEY and CDR2 SVGAGI. Trimming stripped 10 bases from V and 11 bases from J, with 20 bases between. The CDR3 covers 12 residues. CDR3 loop: CATTWGLNEQYF. CDR3 sequence (DNA): TGTGCCACCACGTGGGGCTTGAATGAGCAGTACTTC.

The chain uses TRBV28 and TRBJ1-5; D is undetermined. Germline V CDR1 and CDR2: MDHEN, SYDVKM. The CDR3 has 15 residues. V was pared by 6 bases and J by 3 bases, with 15 bases between. This chain's CDR3 is CASSPKRRINQPQHF. For the CDR3, the DNA is TGTGCCAGCAGCCCGAAAAGACGGATCAATCAGCCCCAGCATTTT. The full variable domain, completed using reference TRBV28 and TRBJ1-5, is DVKVTQSSRYLVKRTGEKVFLECVQDMDHENMFWYRQDPGLGLRLIYFSYDVKMKEKGDIPEGYSVSREKKERFSLILESASTNQTSMYLCASSPKRRINQPQHFGDGTRLSIL.

The rearrangement joins TRBV29-1 to TRBJ1-1, with 8 bases aligning to TRBD1. The J segment lost 0 bases and the V segment lost 7 bases, leaving 7 bases of the junction unmatched. This CDR3 contains 14 residues. Per germline, CDR1 SQVTM and CDR2 ANQGSEA. CDR3 coding DNA: TGCAGCGCTCGACCGGACAGGGTGAACACTGAAGCTTTCTTT. Translated: CSARPDRVNTEAFF.

The chain is built from TRBV3-1 and TRBJ2-1; tentative D call: TRBD2 (6 bases). Trimming took 0 bases from V and 12 from J, leaving 9 bases between them. The germline CDR1 and CDR2 sequences are LGHDT and YNNKEL (reference sequence). CDR3 length: 12 residues. The CDR3 sequence is CASSQEPGVQFF. CDR3 DNA: TGTGCCAGCAGCCAAGAACCGGGGGTGCAGTTCTTC.

J is TRBJ2-1 and V is TRBV28; the match to TRBD2 covers 7 bases. Germline V gene lookup returns CDR1 MDHEN and CDR2 SYDVKM. This CDR3 spans 14 amino acids. V gave up 2 bases and J gave up 7 bases; unmatched junction bases: 5. CDR3 DNA: TGTGCCAGCAGTTTAGGGGGGAGGGGAAATGAGCAGTTCTTC. It is translated as CASSLGGRGNEQFF.

The CDR3 region is CASSLTKQETQYF. CDR3 bases: TGTGCCAGCAGCTTAACTAAACAAGAGACCCAGTACTTC. The chain links TRBV7-3 to TRBJ2-5; D is undetermined. This CDR3 spans 13 amino acids. Germline CDR1 and CDR2: SGHTA and FQGTGA. V gave up 0 bases and J gave up 2 bases, with 4 bases separating them.

The chain is built from TRBV7-9 and TRBJ2-4; 8 bases match TRBD1. TRBJ2-7 matches the DNA end more closely, so the J call is doubtful. The CDR3 consists of 14 residues. The germline CDR1 and CDR2 sequences are SEHNR and FQNEAQ (reference sequence). The CDR3 is CASSSGQGKYEQYF. CDR3 nucleotides: TGTGCCAGCAGCAGCGGACAGGGCAAGTACGAGCAGTACTTC.

This clonotype was detected only a few times. The V and J genes are TRBV20-1 and TRBJ2-1; TRBD2 matches 10 bases. Germline V gives CDR1 DFQATT, CDR2 SNEGSKA (reference sequence). The CDR3 length is 16 residues. Trimming at V came to 0 bases and at J to 7 bases, leaving 9 bases not matched to a gene. In DNA form, the CDR3 reads TGCAGTGCTAGAGATGGGAAGCGGGAGGGCCGAAATGAGCAGTTCTTC. Protein product: CSARDGKREGRNEQFF.

This clonotype was found a few times. The CDR3 protein is CSVENRAGGYTF. CDR3 nucleotides: TGCAGCGTTGAGAACAGGGCTGGTGGCTACACCTTC. The V call is TRBV29-1, the J call TRBJ1-2; D may be TRBD1 (6 bases). With 3 bases removed from V and 7 bases from J, the gap between germline ends came to 12 bases. Germline V gene data show CDR1 as SQVTM and CDR2 as ANQGSEA. The CDR3 is made up of 12 amino acids.